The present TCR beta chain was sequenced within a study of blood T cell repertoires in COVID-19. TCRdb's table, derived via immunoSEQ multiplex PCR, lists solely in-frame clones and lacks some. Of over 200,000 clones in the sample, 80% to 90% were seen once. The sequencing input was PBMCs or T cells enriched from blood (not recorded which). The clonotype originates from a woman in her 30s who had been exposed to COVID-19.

The CDR3 reads CASSFLLAGDIYNEQFF. The DNA for the CDR3 is TGTGCCAGCAGCTTTTTACTAGCGGGAGATATTTACAATGAGCAGTTCTTC. The chain is built from TRBV5-6 and TRBJ2-1; 11 bases line up with TRBD2. V shed 2 bases and J 4 bases; nucleotides not matched to a gene: 8. Germline-derived CDR1 and CDR2 are SGHDT and YYEEEE. CDR3 size: 17 residues.